The 12 T cell receptor beta chains listed next were all sequenced from one sample in a study of control samples from healthy donors and cancer patients. TCRdb's copy holds only in-frame clones and misses some; the assay was immunoSEQ multiplex PCR. The table lists tens of thousands of clones, roughly 87% of them singletons. The sequenced material came from blood. The source is a woman in her forties or fifties in good health.

The V and J genes are TRBV14 and TRBJ2-4, with a weak D call TRBD1 (6 bases). Deletions cut 0 bases from V and 2 bases from J, with 14 bases between. This CDR3 is 17 amino acids long. CDR1 and CDR2 (germline): SGHDN, FVKESK. The CDR3 DNA reads TGTGCCAGCAGCCAAGATTGGGGGCGCGGGTCCAAAAACATTCAGTACTTC. This codes for CASSQDWGRGSKNIQYF.

The chain is built from TRBV15 and TRBJ1-1; D may be TRBD1 (6 bases). The CDR3 spans 14 residues. Trimming pared 3 bases from V and 6 bases from J, leaving 14 bases between. In germline, CDR1 is LNHNV, CDR2 YYDKDF (reference sequence). CDR3 region: CATSRGRGNAEAFF. The CDR3 DNA sequence: TGTGCCACCAGCAGGGGCAGGGGTAACGCTGAAGCTTTCTTT.

J is TRBJ2-3 and V is TRBV5-6; D uncertain. Per the germline V gene, CDR1 is SGHDT and CDR2 is YYEEEE. The CDR3 consists of 15 residues. V lost 0 bases and J 8 bases, leaving 16 bases between the germline ends. CDR3 region: CASSLDSTIRGTQYF. CDR3 nucleotide sequence: TGTGCCAGCAGCTTGGACTCCACGATCCGAGGTACGCAGTATTTT.

This rearrangement joins TRBV14 to TRBJ2-7; D call uncertain. The V and J ends lost 4 bases and 7 bases respectively, with 8 bases between them. Germline CDR1 and CDR2: SGHDN and FVKESK. The CDR3 is made up of 11 amino acids. The CDR3 coding sequence is TGTGCCAGCAGCCCTATCCTTGAGCAGTACTTC. Encoded protein: CASSPILEQYF. Full variable domain (rest looked up from reference TRBV14 and TRBJ2-7): EAGVTQFPSHSVIEKGQTVTLRCDPISGHDNLYWYRRVMGKEIKFLLHFVKESKQDESGMPNNRFLAERTGGTYSTLKVQPAELEDSGVYFCASSPILEQYFGPGTRLTVT.

This rearrangement joins TRBV7-3 to TRBJ1-6; 7 bases agree with TRBD1. The CDR3 is made up of 14 amino acids. Germline V gene lookup returns CDR1 SGHTA and CDR2 FQGTGA. V shed 5 bases, J shed 7 bases, and the junction held 5 bases outside the gene matches. The CDR3, as DNA: TGTGCCAGCAGCCGGACAGGCGAGAATTCACCCCTCCACTTT. Amino acid sequence: CASSRTGENSPLHF.

The chain carries TRBV25-1 and TRBJ1-1; 8 positions agree with TRBD1. The V segment lost 8 bases and the J segment 4 bases; nucleotides outside the gene matches: 12. CDR1 is MGHDK and CDR2 is SYGVNS in the germline V gene. The CDR3 loop spans 15 amino acids. The CDR3 coding sequence is TGTGCCAGCGCCCCCCGGACAGGGCGAGTCACTGAAGCTTTCTTT. Translation gives CASAPRTGRVTEAFF.

The chain couples TRBV19 to TRBJ2-1; the match to TRBD1 covers 9 bases. Germline V lookup: CDR1 LNHDA, CDR2 SQIVND (reference sequence). The CDR3 consists of 16 residues. Unmatched junction bases numbered 14, after V lost 7 bases and J lost 7 bases. This CDR3 reads CASTTPLTGGLNEQFF. The CDR3 bases are TGTGCCAGTACCACTCCTTTGACAGGGGGGCTAAATGAGCAGTTCTTC.

This chain joins TRBV19 and TRBJ2-1, with 8 bases identical to TRBD1. This CDR3 has 15 amino acids. Germline V gene sequence: CDR1 LNHDA, CDR2 SQIVND (reference sequence). V trimming: 4 bases; J trimming: 7 bases; junction bases outside the gene matches: 9. CDR3 sequence (DNA): TGTGCCAGTAGTAGGGACAGGTGGGCGGTGAATGAGCAGTTCTTC. Its translation is CASSRDRWAVNEQFF.

This clone came up a few times. V and J are TRBV11-2 and TRBJ2-3, with TRBD2 identical over 8 bases. Germline V gene data show CDR1 as SGHAT and CDR2 as FQNNGV. The CDR3 covers 15 residues. With 1 base clipped from V and 2 bases from J, the junction kept 2 bases outside the gene matches. The chain's CDR3 is CASSLAGGITDTQYF. The CDR3 nucleotides are TGTGCCAGCAGCTTAGCGGGAGGGATCACAGATACGCAGTATTTT.

This clone was detected a few times. The chain couples TRBV5-4 to TRBJ2-1; D possibly uses TRBD1 or TRBD2 (5 bases each). CDR1 is SGHNT, CDR2 YYREEE, per germline (reference sequence). V was shortened by 4 bases and J by 5 bases, with 13 bases between the two germline ends. CDR3 size: 14 residues. The CDR3 nucleotides read TGTGCCAGCAGCAACCCGGGACCTAACAATGAGCAGTTCTTC. This encodes CASSNPGPNNEQFF.

In nucleotides, the CDR3 is TGCGCCAGCAGAACCGGGACAGGGGGCTATTCACCCCTCCACTTT. As protein: CASRTGTGGYSPLHF. The chain carries TRBV5-1 and TRBJ1-6; TRBD1 agrees at 12 bases. There are 15 residues in the CDR3. Germline trimming cut 5 bases from V and 8 bases from J; bases unmatched to any gene: 5. Germline loops: CDR1 SGHRS, CDR2 YFSETQ.

V and J are TRBV3-1 (or the pseudogene TRBV3-2) and TRBJ2-2; 11 bases match TRBD2. V gave up 8 bases and J gave up 3 bases; unmatched junction bases: 23. CDR1 is LGHDT, CDR2 YNNKEL, per germline (reference sequence). CDR3 length: 21 amino acids. CDR3 DNA sequence: TGTGCCAGCTATCAAGAAGAGGGGGGACTAGCGGACCTCACGCACACCGGGGAGCTGTTTTTT. Translation gives CASYQEEGGLADLTHTGELFF.